One sample yielded the 21 T cell receptor beta chains listed below, sequenced in a study of early T cells in non-severe SARS-CoV-2 infection. From the 5' RACE reads, TCRdb called clonotypes with MiXCR, one entry per CDR3 protein. The table includes roughly 53,000 distinct CDR3 sequences, around 10% detected once. The source material was whole blood, sampled at baseline. These receptor sequences come from an adult who was a healthcare worker with PCR-confirmed SARS-CoV-2 infection or an uninfected control (not recorded which).

The rearrangement links TRBV11-2 to TRBJ2-2; 7 positions match TRBD2. The CDR3 contains 15 residues. CDR1 and CDR2 from the germline V gene are SGHAT and FQNNGV. The V segment lost 5 bases and the J segment 4 bases; nucleotides outside the gene matches: 7. The chain's CDR3 is CASSIGTTSTGELFF. CDR3 in DNA: TGTGCCAGCAGCATCGGGACTACGTCCACCGGGGAGCTGTTTTTT.

By sample fraction, this clonotype is medium-sized. This rearrangement joins TRBV29-1 to TRBJ2-7; 10 nucleotides agree with TRBD1. The CDR3 is 14 amino acids. Germline V gene lookup returns CDR1 SQVTM and CDR2 ANQGSEA. J was trimmed by 3 bases and V by 0 bases; bases with no gene match: 2. The CDR3 region has the DNA TGCAGCGTTGAAGAGGGGGACAGGGGCTACGAGCAGTACTTC. It translates to CSVEEGDRGYEQYF.

The chain employs TRBV25-1 and TRBJ2-7; D ambiguous. The ends were cut back, 8 bases at V and 6 bases at J, with 14 bases in the middle. Looked up from germline, CDR1 is MGHDK and CDR2 is SYGVNS. The CDR3 is 12 amino acids. Written as DNA, the CDR3 is TGTGCCAGCGGAAGTCCGGAGAGCGAGCAGTACTTC. Its translation is CASGSPESEQYF.

Only a few counts were recorded for this clonotype. The rearrangement joins TRBV19 to TRBJ2-1; the D gene is possibly TRBD1 (6 bases). The V gene's germline CDR1 is LNHDA and CDR2 SQIVND (reference sequence). This CDR3 contains 15 residues. Trimming took 9 bases from V and 4 from J, leaving 19 bases between them. The CDR3: CASSRDGGQYNEQFF. The DNA of the CDR3 is TGTGCCAGCAGCCGGGATGGCGGACAGTACAATGAGCAGTTCTTC.

This clonotype was detected only a few times. The rearrangement uses TRBV5-1 and TRBJ2-1; 7 bases fit TRBD2. Germline trimming cut 4 bases from V and 5 bases from J; bases unmatched to any gene: 12. The CDR3 has 16 amino acids. Looked up from germline, CDR1 is SGHRS and CDR2 is YFSETQ. The chain's CDR3 is CASSREPPGLNNEQFF. The CDR3 region has the DNA TGCGCCAGCAGCAGAGAACCGCCGGGACTAAACAATGAGCAGTTCTTC. Full variable domain (remainder filled in from reference TRBV5-1 and TRBJ2-1): KAGVTQTPRYLIKTRGQQVTLSCSPISGHRSVSWYQQTPGQGLQFLFEYFSETQRNKGNFPGRFSGRQFSNSRSEMNVSTLELGDSALYLCASSREPPGLNNEQFFGPGTRLTVL.

This clonotype has more than one count but fewer than ten. The junction and the germline gene differ at one end; a read error may be behind it. The chain links TRBV9 to TRBJ2-2; D perhaps matches TRBD2 (5 bases). The CDR3 has 12 amino acids. The germline gives CDR1 SGDLS, CDR2 YYNGEE. CDR3 DNA sequence: TGTGCCAGCAGCGTAATGCCTGGGGAGCTGTTTTTC. Its translation: CASSVMPGELFF.

The chain carries TRBV6-1 and TRBJ2-3, with 8 bases that match TRBD1. The CDR3 contains 15 residues. J gave up 3 bases and V 1 base, and 3 bases lay outside the gene matches. In germline, CDR1 is MNHNS, CDR2 SASEGT. This CDR3 reads CASSEGGQVTDTQYF. The CDR3 DNA sequence: TGTGCCAGCAGTGAAGGGGGACAGGTGACAGATACGCAGTATTTT.

This clonotype was found many times. V usage is TRBV10-2 and J usage is TRBJ2-3; no firm D call. Per germline, CDR1 WSHSY and CDR2 SAAADI. Trimming cost V 4 bases and J 4 bases, with 12 bases left between them. The CDR3 sequence is 14 residues long. The CDR3 loop reads CASSARRSPDTQYF. In nucleotides, the CDR3 is TGCGCCAGCAGTGCGCGGCGGTCCCCAGATACGCAGTATTTT.

This chain joins TRBV28 and TRBJ2-5; 8 bases are a match to TRBD2. The V gene end was trimmed by 2 bases and the J gene end by 7 bases; junction bases not matched to a gene: 12. The CDR3 has 16 residues. Per the germline V gene, CDR1 is MDHEN and CDR2 is SYDVKM. CDR3 sequence: CASSLMAGGGSGTQYF. In DNA form, the CDR3 reads TGTGCCAGCAGTTTAATGGCGGGAGGCGGGTCGGGGACCCAGTACTTC.

In this sample, this clonotype turned up a few times. The V and J genes are TRBV28 and TRBJ1-6; D gene ambiguous. V lost 2 bases and J 0 bases, leaving 11 bases between the germline ends. The CDR3 extends over 17 amino acids. The germline gives CDR1 MDHEN, CDR2 SYDVKM. The CDR3 here is CASSLPSRSSYNSPLHF. The CDR3, as DNA: TGTGCCAGCAGTTTACCCTCCCGGAGCTCCTATAATTCACCCCTCCACTTT.

This clonotype was counted a few times. The chain links TRBV7-3 to TRBJ1-5, with D perhaps matching TRBD1 (5 bases). This CDR3 comprises 13 residues. Trimming took 5 bases from V and 6 from J, leaving 11 bases between them. The germline V gene has CDR1 SGHTA and CDR2 FQGTGA. CDR3 in amino acids: CASSTQGGQPQHF. The CDR3 DNA reads TGTGCCAGCAGCACGCAGGGAGGTCAGCCCCAGCATTTT.

This clonotype has a count of ten or more. The chain employs TRBV7-9 and TRBJ2-1; unclear D gene. Looked up from germline, CDR1 is SEHNR and CDR2 is FQNEAQ (reference sequence). The V and J ends lost 4 bases and 7 bases respectively, with 5 bases between them. There are 11 residues in the CDR3. Written as DNA, the CDR3 is TGTGCCAGCAGCTCTGAGAATGAGCAGTTCTTC. Translation gives CASSSENEQFF.

This clonotype was counted only a few times. The rearrangement uses TRBV21-1 and TRBJ2-4. TRBV21-1 is recorded as a pseudogene. The CDR3 loop spans 16 amino acids. The CDR3 nucleotides are TGTGCCAGCAGCAAAGTTGGGGGGCTACCCAAAAACATTCAGTACTTC. Translated: CASSKVGGLPKNIQYF.

This clonotype occurred many times. The V and J genes are TRBV4-3 and TRBJ1-2; D remains unclear. The V gene lost 0 bases and the J gene lost 8 bases, with 7 bases spanning the gap. Germline V gene data show CDR1 as LGHNA and CDR2 as YSLEER. The CDR3 runs to 12 residues. CDR3 loop: CASSQDRIGYTF. The CDR3 DNA sequence: TGCGCCAGCAGCCAAGACCGAATCGGCTACACCTTC.

This clonotype was picked up a small number of times. The rearrangement joins TRBV7-3 to TRBJ1-1; no clear D. The ends were cut back, 1 base at V and 3 bases at J, with 6 bases in the middle. The CDR3 sequence is 13 residues long. Germline values: CDR1 SGHTA, CDR2 FQGTGA. DNA for the CDR3: TGTGCCAGCAGCTTAAACAGAGACACTGAAGCTTTCTTT. Protein sequence: CASSLNRDTEAFF.

The rearrangement links TRBV12-3 or TRBV12-4 to TRBJ2-1; D might be TRBD2 (5 bases). This CDR3 has 12 residues. Deletions cut 3 bases from V and 7 bases from J, with 7 bases between. CDR3 nucleotide sequence: TGTGCCAGCAGTTTCGAGCGGAATGAGCAGTTCTTC. Its protein product is CASSFERNEQFF.

This clonotype has more than one count but fewer than ten. CDR3 residues: CASSQRGGKETQYF. The CDR3 nucleotides read TGTGCCAGCAGCCAACGGGGCGGGAAAGAGACCCAGTACTTC. The chain couples TRBV28 to TRBJ2-5, with D possibly matching TRBD2 (6 bases). The germline gives CDR1 MDHEN, CDR2 SYDVKM. The CDR3 runs 14 residues. V lost 6 bases and J lost 3, with 14 bases in between.

This sequence joins TRBV3-1 and TRBJ2-1; D remains unclear. V lost 0 bases, J lost 6 bases, and 12 bases lay in between. The CDR3 is 15 residues long. Germline V gene sequence: CDR1 LGHDT, CDR2 YNNKEL (reference sequence). The CDR3 reads CASSQDPGPSNEQFF. The CDR3, as DNA: TGTGCCAGCAGCCAAGACCCGGGCCCCTCCAATGAGCAGTTCTTC.

This clonotype has only a few counts. The chain joins TRBV20-1 to TRBJ2-7; D is unclear. V lost 3 bases and J 3 bases, leaving 15 bases between the germline ends. This CDR3 has 14 amino acids. In germline, CDR1 is DFQATT, CDR2 SNEGSKA (reference sequence). CDR3 coding DNA: TGCAGTGCTAGGGGCCCGGGCCTAAACTACGAGCAGTACTTC. Protein: CSARGPGLNYEQYF.

In this sample, this clonotype turned up many times. This chain joins TRBV10-2 and TRBJ2-7; tentative D call: TRBD1 (6 bases). V was pared by 2 bases and J by 3 bases, with 11 bases between. The CDR3 spans 14 residues. The germline V gene has CDR1 WSHSY and CDR2 SAAADI. The CDR3 sequence: CASSEPRTVYEQYF. As DNA, the CDR3 is TGCGCCAGCAGTGAGCCCCGGACAGTCTACGAGCAGTACTTC.

This clonotype was detected ten times or more. The V call is TRBV18, the J call TRBJ1-4, with no clear D. Germline V lookup: CDR1 KGHSH, CDR2 LQKENI. Trimming removed 3 bases at V and 7 bases at J, with 12 bases between. The CDR3 length is 14 residues. The CDR3 loop is CASSPDTGGEKLFF. The CDR3 DNA sequence: TGTGCCAGCTCACCCGACACTGGCGGTGAAAAACTGTTTTTT.